A single sample gave rise to the 28 T cell receptor beta chains below, sequenced in a study of T cells in narcolepsy. The protocol was immunoSEQ multiplex PCR, while the TCRdb copy is restricted to in-frame clones and leaves out a portion. The data contain some 8,000 clones, roughly 57% of them singletons. The sequencing sample was made of CD45RA- memory CD8+ T cells from PBMCs. The receptors originated from a human donor with narcolepsy.

The gene calls are TRBV28 and TRBJ2-1; a possible D gene is TRBD2 (6 bases). Germline values: CDR1 MDHEN, CDR2 SYDVKM. The V and J ends lost 5 bases and 7 bases respectively, with 15 bases between them. The CDR3 contains 14 residues. CDR3 sequence reads: CASSPGGGANEQFF. For the CDR3, the DNA is TGTGCCAGCAGTCCGGGCGGAGGGGCAAATGAGCAGTTCTTC.

The table lists this clone with a few counts. J is TRBJ2-5 and V is TRBV11-1; D is uncertain. The CDR3 loop spans 14 amino acids. The V end lost 5 bases, the J end lost 0 bases, and 10 bases lay between the germline ends. Germline CDR1 reads SGHAT; CDR2 reads FQDESV (reference sequence). The chain's CDR3 is CASSHWGYQETQYF. The CDR3 bases are TGTGCCAGCAGCCACTGGGGATACCAAGAGACCCAGTACTTC.

This clone is termed medium-sized. This chain joins TRBV6-6 and TRBJ2-2; no clear D. The length of the CDR3 is 13 residues. Per the germline V gene, CDR1 is MNHNY and CDR2 is SVGAGI (reference sequence). V lost 2 bases and J lost 3, with 4 bases in between. The CDR3 region is CASSYGDTGELFF. The CDR3 region has the DNA TGTGCCAGCAGTTACGGAGACACCGGGGAGCTGTTTTTT.

The chain combines TRBV7-7 with TRBJ2-7; tentative D call: TRBD2 (6 bases). The V end lost 5 bases, the J end lost 10 bases, and 18 bases lay between the germline ends. Per germline, CDR1 SSHAT and CDR2 FNYEAQ (reference sequence). There are 13 residues in the CDR3. The CDR3: CASSRDIRDLQYF. DNA of the CDR3: TGTGCCAGCAGCCGAGACATCCGGGACTTACAGTACTTC.

The CDR3 region has the DNA TGTGCCAGTAGTACCAGGACTAGCGGGGGCGTCTACGAGCAGTACTTC. Translating it yields CASSTRTSGGVYEQYF. The rearrangement joins TRBV19 to TRBJ2-7; the match to TRBD2 covers 13 bases. J was trimmed by 3 bases and V by 4 bases; bases with no gene match: 6. This CDR3 has 16 residues. Per germline, CDR1 LNHDA and CDR2 SQIVND (reference sequence).

The chain links TRBV9 to TRBJ2-5; D is unresolved. TRBJ2-7 matches the DNA end more closely, so the J call is doubtful. The CDR3 totals 14 residues. CDR1 is SGDLS and CDR2 is YYNGEE in the germline V gene. The CDR3 region has the DNA TGTGCCAGCAGCGTAGGGGATTCTCACTACGAGCAGTACTTC. Protein sequence: CASSVGDSHYEQYF.

J is TRBJ2-4 and V is TRBV27; 12 positions match TRBD2. The trim removed 3 bases at V and 8 bases at J, leaving 5 bases unmatched. The CDR3 consists of 15 residues. Germline V gene data show CDR1 as MNHEY and CDR2 as SMNVEV (reference sequence). The CDR3, as DNA: TGTGCCAGCAGTTTCCGGACTAGCGGGGTAGACATTCAGTACTTC. As protein: CASSFRTSGVDIQYF.

J is TRBJ2-5 and V is TRBV6-4; a weak D match, TRBD2 (6 bases). CDR1 is MRHNA and CDR2 is SNTAGT in the germline V gene. The CDR3 covers 16 residues. V was cut by 4 bases and J by 5 bases, with 20 bases left in between. Written as DNA, the CDR3 is TGTGCCAGCAGTGCAAATCGGGGGTCCACAGTGGAGACCCAGTACTTC. It codes for CASSANRGSTVETQYF.

This sequence joins TRBV27 and TRBJ2-6; the D is unclear. This CDR3 has 18 amino acids. V lost 5 bases, J lost 5 bases, and 22 bases lay in between. Germline lookup yields CDR1 MNHEY and CDR2 SMNVEV (reference sequence). The CDR3 region has the DNA TGTGCCAGCAGTGAGCTATTCTGGCTACAAAGTCGGGCCAACGTCCTGACTTTC. Translated, it gives CASSELFWLQSRANVLTF.

As concerns this clone: At one end the junction does not follow the germline gene, possibly because of a read error. Other DNA sequences within the sample encode an identical CDR3. The chain links TRBV11-2 to TRBJ2-7; 10 bases fit TRBD1. CDR1 is SGHAT and CDR2 is FQNNGV in the germline V gene. This CDR3 is 17 amino acids long. CDR3 sequence reads: CASSQDLGTGVVYEQYF. The CDR3 nucleotides are TGCGCCAGCAGCCAAGATCTGGGGACAGGGGTAGTCTACGAGCAGTACTTC.

This clone was recorded once. The chain uses TRBV4-1 and TRBJ2-5, with a possible D match to TRBD2 (5 bases). This CDR3 spans 13 amino acids. Germline-derived CDR1 and CDR2 are MGHRA and YSYEKL. The germline V and J ends were trimmed by 2 bases and 3 bases, with 7 bases remaining between them. In DNA, the CDR3 is TGCGCCAGCAGCCAACCAGCGGAAGAGACCCAGTACTTC. It yields the protein CASSQPAEETQYF.

The DNA of the CDR3 is TGTGCCAGCTCAATCGGCGGGGGCAACTACGAGCAGTACTTC. Translated, it gives CASSIGGGNYEQYF. The chain uses TRBV28 and TRBJ2-7; D is perhaps TRBD2 (7 bases). The CDR3 runs 14 residues. Per the germline V gene, CDR1 is MDHEN and CDR2 is SYDVKM. Trimming cost V 8 bases and J 3 bases, with 17 bases left between them.

To note about this clone: Other DNA sequences in the same sample also yield this CDR3. This chain uses TRBV29-1 with TRBJ2-7, with 11 nucleotides matching TRBD1. V was pared by 7 bases and J by 4 bases, with 6 bases of the junction left unmatched. CDR3 length: 13 residues. Germline V gene sequence: CDR1 SQVTM, CDR2 ANQGSEA. The CDR3 is CSGRDRGGYEQYF. The CDR3 DNA follows: TGCAGCGGGCGGGACAGGGGGGGGTACGAGCAGTACTTC.

This clone is categorized as medium-sized. V usage is TRBV5-6 and J usage is TRBJ1-4; D gene unclear. CDR3 length: 11 residues. Per the germline V gene, CDR1 is SGHDT and CDR2 is YYEEEE. The germline V and J ends were trimmed by 4 bases and 6 bases, with 4 bases remaining between them. CDR3 residues: CASSRDEKLFF. CDR3 bases: TGTGCCAGCAGCCGTGATGAAAAACTGTTTTTT.

This clone was recorded a few times. The J gene is TRBJ2-7, the V gene TRBV11-2; TRBD1 aligns across 7 bases. V lost 8 bases to trimming and J lost 5 bases; unmatched junction nucleotides: 9. The CDR3 sequence is 13 residues long. Germline V gene data show CDR1 as SGHAT and CDR2 as FQNNGV. CDR3: CASSLTGADEQYF. The CDR3 region has the DNA TGTGCCAGCTCCCTAACAGGGGCAGACGAGCAGTACTTC.

This chain uses TRBV4-2 with TRBJ1-1; possibly TRBD1 for D (5 bases). CDR1 LGHNA and CDR2 YNFKEQ come from the germline V gene. The CDR3 covers 14 residues. The V end was cut by 5 bases, the J end by 1 base, with 11 bases between. The CDR3 coding sequence is TGTGCCAGCAGCTTGACAGAGTGGAACACTGAAGCTTTCTTT. This encodes CASSLTEWNTEAFF.

The CDR3 DNA follows: TGTGCCAGCACGAACTCCGGGACAGGGTCCAGTGAGCAGTTCTTC. The encoded protein is CASTNSGTGSSEQFF. The chain has TRBV2 and TRBJ2-1; 9 bases agree with TRBD1. The CDR3 spans 15 residues. V lost 7 bases to trimming and J lost 9 bases; unmatched junction nucleotides: 13. Germline V gene data show CDR1 as SNHLY and CDR2 as FYNNEI.

This clone showed up just a few times. The chain combines TRBV7-7 with TRBJ1-1; 7 bases are a match to TRBD1. Germline CDR1 and CDR2: SSHAT and FNYEAQ (reference sequence). With 0 bases clipped from V and 0 bases from J, the junction kept 4 bases outside the gene matches. The CDR3 extends over 16 amino acids. For the CDR3, the DNA is TGTGCCAGCAGCTTAGCGCCGGGACAGCTGAACACTGAAGCTTTCTTT. Amino acids: CASSLAPGQLNTEAFF.

This clone was counted between two and nine times. The rearrangement uses TRBV11-2 and TRBJ2-7, with 8 bases identical to TRBD1. Per the germline V gene, CDR1 is SGHAT and CDR2 is FQNNGV. V was clipped by 3 bases and J by 4 bases; unmatched bases: 5. The CDR3 runs 14 residues. The CDR3 sequence is CASSFPGTGYEQYF. The CDR3 nucleotides read TGTGCCAGCAGCTTCCCCGGGACAGGTTACGAGCAGTACTTC. Drawing the rest from reference TRBV11-2 and TRBJ2-7, the complete variable domain is EAGVAQSPRYKIIEKRQSVAFWCNPISGHATLYWYQQILGQGPKLLIQFQNNGVVDDSQLPKDRFSAERLKGVDSTLKIQPAKLEDSAVYLCASSFPGTGYEQYFGPGTRLTVT.

This clone ranks as large. The chain carries TRBV14 and TRBJ1-4; a weak D match, TRBD1 (5 bases). V lost 1 base and J lost 8, with 17 bases in between. The CDR3 is 16 residues long. The germline CDR1 and CDR2 sequences are SGHDN and FVKESK. The CDR3: CASSQVMGTWDEKLFF. Here the CDR3 DNA reads TGTGCCAGCAGCCAAGTGATGGGGACGTGGGACGAAAAACTGTTTTTT.

The chain uses TRBV7-9 and TRBJ2-2; D is perhaps TRBD2 (6 bases). Trimming removed 11 bases from V and 13 bases from J, with 23 bases in between. Germline CDR1 is SEHNR and CDR2 is FQNEAQ (reference sequence). CDR3 size: 13 residues. The CDR3 sequence: CAVGLDDSRALFF. DNA of the CDR3: TGTGCCGTGGGACTTGACGATTCAAGGGCGCTGTTTTTT. Variable domain in full (rest from reference TRBV7-9 and TRBJ2-2): DTGVSQNPRHKITKRGQNVTFRCDPISEHNRLYWYRQTLGQGPEFLTYFQNEAQLEKSRLLSDRFSAERPKGSFSTLEIQRTEQGDSAMYLCAVGLDDSRALFFGEGSRLTVL.

This clone has just a few counts. The chain couples TRBV5-6 to TRBJ2-7, with D possibly being TRBD2 (5 bases). Trimming pared 3 bases from V and 3 bases from J, leaving 22 bases between. This CDR3 has 17 residues. Germline CDR1 is SGHDT and CDR2 is YYEEEE. The CDR3 nucleotides are TGTGCCAGCAGCTCTTGGACTGCGACATCACTTTTCTACGAGCAGTACTTC. The encoded protein is CASSSWTATSLFYEQYF.

Note on this clone: An end of the junction does not agree with germline; a read error may underlie this. This sequence joins TRBV6-1 and TRBJ1-2; D uncertain. In germline, CDR1 is MNHNS, CDR2 SASEGT. The CDR3 runs 10 residues. CDR3 sequence: CASSNGGFPF. The CDR3, as DNA: TGTGCCAGCAGTAACGGAGGTTTTCCCTTC.

V gene TRBV5-6 combines with J gene TRBJ2-1, with a possible D match to TRBD1 (5 bases). The CDR3 is 15 residues long. Germline values: CDR1 SGHDT, CDR2 YYEEEE. V was shortened by 5 bases and J by 5 bases, with 17 bases between the two germline ends. CDR3 bases: TGTGCCAGCAGTCAGGGTCTCGGGCCCGACAATGAGCAGTTCTTC. Amino acids: CASSQGLGPDNEQFF.

This clone was picked up one time. The chain employs TRBV7-9 and TRBJ2-5, with TRBD2 matching over 7 bases. Germline trimming cut 4 bases from V and 1 base from J; bases unmatched to any gene: 6. The V gene's germline CDR1 is SEHNR and CDR2 FQNEAQ (reference sequence). This CDR3 has 15 amino acids. The CDR3 is CASSSQSGVQETQYF. The CDR3 DNA sequence: TGTGCCAGCAGCTCCCAAAGCGGGGTCCAAGAGACCCAGTACTTC.

This clone came up a few times. The chain's CDR3 is CASSQDRAGGYNEQFF. The CDR3 region has the DNA TGCGCCAGCAGCCAAGATCGGGCGGGGGGATACAATGAGCAGTTCTTC. The genes are TRBV4-3 and TRBJ2-1; 8 bases agree with TRBD2. The CDR3 covers 16 residues. The J segment lost 4 bases and the V segment lost 0 bases, leaving 5 bases of the junction unmatched. Per the germline V gene, CDR1 is LGHNA and CDR2 is YSLEER.

This clone turned up a few times. This chain connects TRBV20-1 to TRBJ1-2, with TRBD1 identical over 7 bases. Germline V gene lookup returns CDR1 DFQATT and CDR2 SNEGSKA (reference sequence). V lost 0 bases to trimming and J lost 11 bases; unmatched junction nucleotides: 3. There are 11 residues in the CDR3. CDR3: CSARDLTGYTF. In DNA form, the CDR3 reads TGCAGTGCTAGAGATTTGACAGGGTACACCTTC.

The rearrangement links TRBV4-3 to TRBJ2-7; TRBD1 aligns across 8 bases. The CDR3 is made up of 15 amino acids. Looked up from germline, CDR1 is LGHNA and CDR2 is YSLEER. V was pared by 5 bases and J by 0 bases, with 6 bases of the junction left unmatched. CDR3 sequence reads: CASSSDRAGSYEQYF. The CDR3 coding sequence is TGCGCCAGCAGCTCGGACAGGGCGGGCTCCTACGAGCAGTACTTC.